This is a list of T cell receptor beta chains from one sample in a study of T cell responses to AZD1222 COVID-19 vaccine. Clones were sequenced by immunoSEQ multiplex PCR, and TCRdb holds only the in-frame ones, with some missing. This table has 45,000 to 55,000 clones, roughly four fifths appearing once. The source material was peripheral blood, sampled on day 0 of AZD1222 vaccination. The receptor source for this set is an adult in good health. Both conserved end residues are part of each CDR3. D genes are given only for firm matches. Only part of the rows carry a size: once, few, many, or a class if the clone is expanded.

len | j_gene | d_gene | abundance | v_gene | CDR3nt | CDR3aa
16 | TRBJ1-5 | NA | NA | TRBV10-2 | TGCGCCAGCAGTGAGCGTGGAGGGGTTAACAATCAGCCCCAGCATTTT | CASSERGGVNNQPQHF
15 | TRBJ2-5 | NA | NA | TRBV3-1/TRBV3-2 | TGTGCCAGCAGCCAAGACGGACCCGGCCGGGAGACCCAGTACTTC | CASSQDGPGRETQYF
16 | TRBJ2-7 | TRBD2 | few | TRBV5-1 | TGCGCCAGCAGCTGGCTAAGCGGGGGAGGGTCCTACGAGCAGTACTTC | CASSWLSGGGSYEQYF
16 | TRBJ1-2 | TRBD1 | NA | TRBV5-4 | TGTGCCAGCAGCTTGGGTGGACAGGGCTCTAACTATGGCTACACCTTC | CASSLGGQGSNYGYTF
12 | TRBJ2-3 | NA | NA | TRBV2 | TGTGCCAGCAGAGAATGGGGAGATACGCAGTATTTT | CASREWGDTQYF
13 | TRBJ1-2 | NA | NA | TRBV6-4 | TGTGCCAGCAGTGAAGACCCCCGCTATGGCTACACCTTC | CASSEDPRYGYTF
14 | TRBJ2-3 | NA | NA | TRBV19 | TGTGCCAGTAGTATAGCGGGTGGGGGCGATACGCAGTATTTT | CASSIAGGGDTQYF
15 | TRBJ1-2 | NA | NA | TRBV5-1 | TGCGCCAGCAGCGCGGCCATGGGAGGGAACCGGGGCTACACCTTC | CASSAAMGGNRGYTF
13 | TRBJ1-2 | NA | NA | TRBV5-1 | TGCGCCAGCAGCGACTCAGGGGTCTATGGCTACACCTTC | CASSDSGVYGYTF
15 | TRBJ1-2 | NA | NA | TRBV5-1 | TGCGCCAGCAGCGTGACCGGGGATGGAGACTATGGCTACACCTTC | CASSVTGDGDYGYTF
14 | TRBJ2-3 | TRBD2 | NA | TRBV29-1 | TGCAGCGTTGAGCCCACTAGCGCGACAGATACGCAGTATTTT | CSVEPTSATDTQYF
16 | TRBJ2-1 | NA | NA | TRBV4-3 | TGCGCCAGCAGCCGGGATTGGGGGAGCTCCTACAATGAGCAGTTCTTC | CASSRDWGSSYNEQFF
14 | TRBJ1-2 | NA | NA | TRBV5-1 | TGCGCCAGCAGCTTGGTGGACAGAAGCTATGGCTACACCTTC | CASSLVDRSYGYTF
14 | TRBJ2-2 | TRBD1 | few | TRBV6-4 | TGTGCCAGCAGTGTTGAACAGGGGCCCGGGGAGCTGTTTTTT | CASSVEQGPGELFF
17 | TRBJ1-1 | NA | few | TRBV6-4 | TGTGCCAGCAGTGACTGGGGCGAGGAGGGGAGGCTCGGTGAAGCTTTCTTT | CASSDWGEEGRLGEAFF
14 | TRBJ1-4 | NA | NA | TRBV7-9 | TGTGCCAGCAGCTTAGGAGGGACTAATGAAAAACTGTTTTTT | CASSLGGTNEKLFF
15 | TRBJ1-6 | TRBD1 | NA | TRBV3-1/TRBV3-2 | TGTGCCAGCAGCCTGCGACAGGGGAATAATTCACCCCTCCACTTT | CASSLRQGNNSPLHF
15 | TRBJ2-1 | NA | NA | TRBV6-5 | TGTGCCAGCAGGTCTGTCCGGGGGCCTTACAATGAGCAGTTCTTC | CASRSVRGPYNEQFF
12 | TRBJ1-1 | NA | NA | TRBV5-6 | TGTGCCAGCAGCTTTGGTGGAATTGAAGCTTTCTTT | CASSFGGIEAFF
13 | TRBJ2-5 | NA | NA | TRBV12-3/TRBV12-4 | TGTGCCAGCAGTTACAGCCACCAAGAGACCCAGTACTTC | CASSYSHQETQYF
16 | TRBJ2-2 | NA | few | TRBV9 | TGTGCCAGCAGCGTAGGCAAGGGGTCGGGCACCGGGGAGCTGTTTTTT | CASSVGKGSGTGELFF
15 | TRBJ2-3 | TRBD2 | NA | TRBV7-2 | TGTGCCAGCAGCTTAGAAGGACTAGTAAGGAGGACGCAGTATTTT | CASSLEGLVRRTQYF
13 | TRBJ2-3 | NA | NA | TRBV11-2 | TGTGCCAGCACACCGCGGCGCACAGATACGCAGTATTTT | CASTPRRTDTQYF
16 | TRBJ1-1 | NA | NA | TRBV4-3 | TGCGCCAGCAGCCAAGATAGACGAGGGACCCACACTGAAGCTTTCTTT | CASSQDRRGTHTEAFF